The 3 T cell receptor beta chains presented below share a single source sample, sequenced in a study of blood T cell repertoires in COVID-19. Using immunoSEQ multiplex PCR, the repertoire was profiled, and TCRdb retains in-frame clones only, with some absent. The data show 220,000 or so clones, roughly 85% seen once. Sequenced material: peripheral blood. These receptors all stem from a woman at least 80 years old with acute or convalescent COVID-19.

The chain carries TRBV7-2 and TRBJ1-2; D not resolved. V lost 1 base, J lost 5 bases, and 8 bases lay in between. The germline V gene has CDR1 SGHTA and CDR2 FQGNSA. CDR3 length equals 13 residues. The CDR3 sequence: CASSLERVYGYTF. The CDR3 coding sequence is TGTGCCAGCAGCTTAGAGAGGGTATATGGCTACACCTTC.

There are a few counts of this clone. The rearrangement links TRBV11-1 to TRBJ1-2; 7 positions agree with TRBD1. J was trimmed by 6 bases and V by 5 bases; bases with no gene match: 12. Germline CDR1 reads SGHAT; CDR2 reads FQDESV (reference sequence). The CDR3 has 15 amino acids. CDR3 nucleotide sequence: TGTGCCAGCAGCACCACAGGGGTTTCGATGGATGGCTACACCTTC. Its translation: CASSTTGVSMDGYTF.

The CDR3, as DNA: TGCGCCAGCAAAGAGGGCCCGAGCTCCTACAATGAGCAGTTCTTC. Its protein product is CASKEGPSSYNEQFF. The genes are TRBV10-2 and TRBJ2-1, with TRBD2 as a possible D gene (5 bases). This CDR3 comprises 15 residues. Germline values: CDR1 WSHSY, CDR2 SAAADI. V was pared by 7 bases and J by 0 bases, with 13 bases between.